The next 14 T cell receptor beta chains were all read from a single sample in a study of identical twins. Each CDR3 protein gets one entry after TCRdb re-called the 5' RACE reads with MiXCR. Altogether roughly 540,000 distinct CDR3 sequences are present, roughly a fifth being singletons, with the ten largest covering under 0.95%. These same records also appear under a second study, on T cells expressing NK-cell markers.

The sequenced sample consisted of CD4+ T cells sorted from blood. The receptors were sampled from a woman aged 18-30 years in good health.

The V and J genes are TRBV9 and TRBJ2-6; a weak D match, TRBD1 (6 bases). The CDR3 loop spans 15 amino acids. V was cut by 3 bases and J by 3 bases, with 10 bases left in between. The germline CDR1 and CDR2 sequences are SGDLS and YYNGEE. In DNA, the CDR3 is TGTGCCAGCAGCGCCTGGGGGCGTGGGGCCAACGTCCTGACTTTC. Protein: CASSAWGRGANVLTF.

The chain joins TRBV6-5 to TRBJ1-2; D may be TRBD1 (5 bases). Germline V gene data show CDR1 as MNHEY and CDR2 as SVGAGI. V was pared by 0 bases and J by 3 bases, with 11 bases between. CDR3 size: 15 residues. The CDR3 region is CASSYSSTGHYGYTF. The CDR3 bases are TGTGCCAGCAGTTACTCGAGTACGGGGCACTATGGCTACACCTTC.

In its sample, this clonotype was seen a few times. The rearrangement links TRBV6-1 to TRBJ2-5, with D perhaps TRBD2 (6 bases). V was cut by 6 bases and J by 0 bases, with 14 bases left in between. This CDR3 is 15 amino acids long. Germline loops: CDR1 MNHNS, CDR2 SASEGT. CDR3 nucleotides: TGTGCCAGCAGCCGACTAGGCGTAGACCAAGAGACCCAGTACTTC. This encodes CASSRLGVDQETQYF.

This clonotype has at least ten counts. This sequence joins TRBV12-3 or TRBV12-4 and TRBJ1-1; tentatively, D is TRBD1 (5 bases). Trimming shortened V by 6 bases and J by 6 bases, and 14 bases separated the two germline ends. CDR3 size: 13 residues. The CDR3 spells CASRGQRDAEAFF. The DNA for the CDR3 is TGTGCCAGCAGGGGGCAGAGGGACGCTGAAGCTTTCTTT.

The CDR3 protein is CSASQGRAEQYF. The CDR3 DNA is TGCAGTGCTTCACAGGGGAGAGCCGAGCAGTACTTC. V usage is TRBV20-1 and J usage is TRBJ2-7, with TRBD1 identical over 7 bases. Germline V gene data show CDR1 as DFQATT and CDR2 as SNEGSKA (reference sequence). V gave up 5 bases and J gave up 6 bases; unmatched junction bases: 7. The CDR3 consists of 12 residues.

A few counts support this clonotype. The chain combines TRBV24-1 with TRBJ2-5; 9 bases line up with TRBD1. This CDR3 comprises 11 residues. Germline-derived CDR1 and CDR2 are KGHDR and SFDVKD. V lost 11 bases to trimming and J lost 6 bases; unmatched junction nucleotides: 3. The CDR3 region is CANGQGKTQYF. CDR3 DNA sequence: TGTGCCAACGGACAGGGGAAGACCCAGTACTTC.

This clonotype has a handful of counts. The rearrangement links TRBV29-1 to TRBJ1-5; 8 nucleotides match TRBD1. The germline CDR1 and CDR2 sequences are SQVTM and ANQGSEA. With 6 bases clipped from V and 6 bases from J, the junction kept 10 bases outside the gene matches. This CDR3 comprises 14 residues. CDR3 bases: TGCAGCGTACTATCGGACAGGGAGGGTCAGCCCCAGCATTTT. Protein: CSVLSDREGQPQHF.

The V call is TRBV27, the J call TRBJ2-7, with 9 positions matching TRBD2. The V and J ends lost 5 bases and 3 bases, in that order; junction bases with no gene match: 5. Germline CDR1 MNHEY, CDR2 SMNVEV (reference sequence). The CDR3 is 14 residues long. CDR3 amino acids: CASSMTSGNYEQYF. CDR3 in DNA: TGTGCCAGCAGTATGACTAGCGGTAACTACGAGCAGTACTTC.

This clonotype came up a few times. The CDR3 DNA is TGTGCCAGCAGCTTGAGGGACGAAGAGACCCAGTACTTC. Translation: CASSLRDEETQYF. The genes are TRBV5-6 and TRBJ2-5, with D tentatively TRBD1 or TRBD2 (5 bases each). CDR1 SGHDT and CDR2 YYEEEE come from the germline V gene. The V end was cut by 1 base, the J end by 3 bases, with 7 bases between. The CDR3 runs to 13 residues.

The rearrangement joins TRBV5-1 to TRBJ2-7, with a possible D match to TRBD1 (6 bases). In germline, CDR1 is SGHRS, CDR2 YFSETQ. V was cut by 2 bases and J by 11 bases, with 17 bases left in between. This CDR3 is built from 13 residues. This CDR3 reads CASSFQQGEGEYF. CDR3 coding DNA: TGCGCCAGCAGCTTCCAACAGGGTGAAGGGGAGTACTTC.

The CDR3 reads CSAKDSSNQPQHF. CDR3 nucleotide sequence: TGCAGCGCAAAGGACAGTAGCAATCAGCCCCAGCATTTT. The chain has TRBV20-1 and TRBJ1-5, with a possible D match to TRBD1 (6 bases). Germline CDR1 DFQATT, CDR2 SNEGSKA (reference sequence). The CDR3 length is 13 residues.

The gene calls are TRBV27 and TRBJ2-5, with D perhaps matching TRBD1 (6 bases). CDR1 and CDR2 from the germline V gene are MNHEY and SMNVEV (reference sequence). Trimming removed 8 bases from V and 4 bases from J, with 17 bases in between. The CDR3 has 14 residues. CDR3 in DNA: TGTGCCAGCCGTACGCAGTGGGGGCCAGAGACCCAGTACTTC. Translating gives CASRTQWGPETQYF.

The chain joins TRBV30 to TRBJ2-1; maybe TRBD2 (6 bases). V was clipped by 3 bases and J by 0 bases, with 12 bases between them. CDR1 and CDR2 (germline): GTSNPN, SVGIG (reference sequence). CDR3 length equals 15 residues. The CDR3: CAWRSAGSSYNEQFF. CDR3 DNA: TGTGCCTGGAGGAGCGCGGGGAGCTCCTACAATGAGCAGTTCTTC.

This chain uses TRBV15 with TRBJ2-3; no reliable D call. V gave up 3 bases and J gave up 1 base, with 11 bases separating them. CDR3 length: 15 residues. CDR1 is LNHNV, CDR2 YYDKDF, per germline (reference sequence). The CDR3 loop is CATSRSLPRTDTQYF. CDR3 in DNA: TGTGCCACCAGCAGGTCGCTGCCGCGCACAGATACGCAGTATTTT.